One sample yielded the 29 T cell receptor beta chains listed below, sequenced in a study of T cells in Graves' hyperthyroidism and ophthalmopathy. Amplified TCR beta CDR3 regions came from RNA transcripts. A set of HTBI primers served as the primers for a first-round RT-PCR of the TCR CDR3. Via MiXCR, TCRdb re-called the multiplex PCR reads, giving one row per CDR3 protein. The data contain 550,000 to 600,000 distinct CDR3 sequences, approximately 15% of them singletons. The specimen sequenced was blood. The source is a woman aged 18-29 years with Graves' hyperthyroidism.

In this sample, this clonotype turned up a few times. In nucleotides, the CDR3 is TGTGCCAGCAGCTTGGGACCTCCCGGGGCAACCATCTACGAGCAGTACTTC. Residues: CASSLGPPGATIYEQYF. This chain connects TRBV5-8 to TRBJ2-7; either TRBD1 or TRBD2 may fit D (5 bases each). The CDR3 consists of 17 residues. V lost 0 bases and J 3 bases, leaving 19 bases between the germline ends. CDR1 and CDR2 (germline): SGHTS, YDEGEE.

This clonotype was found many times. The chain has TRBV7-2 and TRBJ2-5, with D possibly called TRBD1 or TRBD2 (5 bases each). The germline V gene encodes CDR1 SGHTA and CDR2 FQGNSA. This CDR3 has 15 amino acids. Between the trimmed V and J ends, which lost 0 bases and 5 bases, there was a span of 13 bases. CDR3 DNA sequence: TGTGCCAGCAGCTTAGCATGGTGGGGGTTGGAGACCCAGTACTTC. The encoded protein is CASSLAWWGLETQYF. Combining the CDR3 with reference TRBV7-2 and TRBJ2-5 gives the whole variable domain GAGVSQSPSNKVTEKGKDVELRCDPISGHTALYWYRQSLGQGLEFLIYFQGNSAPDKSGLPSDRFSAERTGGSVSTLTIQRTQQEDSAVYLCASSLAWWGLETQYFGPGTRLLVL.

This clonotype showed up many times. This rearrangement joins TRBV18 to TRBJ1-1; 7 bases fit TRBD1. The CDR3 contains 14 residues. Germline V gene lookup returns CDR1 KGHSH and CDR2 LQKENI. Germline trimming cut 3 bases from V and 3 bases from J; bases unmatched to any gene: 4. For the CDR3, the DNA is TGTGCCAGCTCACCCTTTGACAGGGACACTGAAGCTTTCTTT. Translated: CASSPFDRDTEAFF. The variable domain in full, with the rest retrieved from reference TRBV18 and TRBJ1-1, is NAGVMQNPRHLVRRRGQEARLRCSPMKGHSHVYWYRQLPEEGLKFMVYLQKENIIDESGMPKERFSAEFPKEGPSILRIQQVVRGDSAAYFCASSPFDRDTEAFFGQGTRLTVV.

This sequence joins TRBV20-1 and TRBJ2-7; 11 positions agree with TRBD2. Germline CDR1 and CDR2: DFQATT and SNEGSKA (reference sequence). Unmatched junction bases numbered 3, after V lost 4 bases and J lost 1 base. The CDR3 contains 14 residues. CDR3 amino acids: CSATLAGESYEQYF. DNA of the CDR3: TGCAGTGCTACACTAGCGGGAGAGTCCTACGAGCAGTACTTC.

The table lists this clonotype with a few counts. The chain has TRBV5-1 and TRBJ2-7, with D unclear. V was cut by 0 bases and J by 6 bases, with 10 bases left in between. The CDR3 is 13 residues long. Per the germline V gene, CDR1 is SGHRS and CDR2 is YFSETQ. CDR3 in DNA: TGCGCCAGCAGCTTGGCAGGTAGCAGCGAGCAGTACTTC. Amino acid sequence: CASSLAGSSEQYF.

V gene TRBV18 combines with J gene TRBJ2-2, with 9 nucleotides matching TRBD2. This CDR3 region has 16 residues. The V segment lost 1 base and the J segment 5 bases; nucleotides outside the gene matches: 5. The V gene's germline CDR1 is KGHSH and CDR2 LQKENI. CDR3 DNA: TGTGCCAGCTCACCACTAGCGGGAGTAAGGACCGGGGAGCTGTTTTTT. Its protein is CASSPLAGVRTGELFF.

This clonotype occurred many times. The CDR3 region has the DNA TGTGCCAGCAGCTTAGATGGTGGCTACACCTTC. It codes for CASSLDGGYTF. V usage is TRBV7-9 and J usage is TRBJ1-2; unclear D gene. This CDR3 region has 11 residues. Trimming took 1 base from V and 7 from J, leaving 4 bases between them. Germline V gives CDR1 SEHNR, CDR2 FQNEAQ (reference sequence).

This clonotype was picked up many times. CDR3 protein: CSARDPRAGSSYEQYF. DNA for the CDR3: TGCAGTGCTAGAGATCCCCGAGCCGGTAGCTCCTACGAGCAGTACTTC. This chain connects TRBV20-1 to TRBJ2-7, with D hard to call. The CDR3 is made up of 16 amino acids. Trimming cost V 0 bases and J 0 bases, with 15 bases left between them. Germline assignment: CDR1 DFQATT and CDR2 SNEGSKA (reference sequence).

The V and J genes are TRBV15 and TRBJ1-3; D not certain. The CDR3 loop spans 17 amino acids. Trimming cost V 0 bases and J 7 bases, with 19 bases left between them. From germline, CDR1 is LNHNV and CDR2 YYDKDF (reference sequence). This CDR3 is CATSRDRTVVLGNTIYF. Written as DNA, the CDR3 is TGTGCCACCAGCAGAGACCGGACGGTAGTTCTTGGGAACACCATATATTTT.

This clonotype was seen a handful of times. The CDR3 sequence: CASGLVLGRGATADTQYF. As DNA, the CDR3 is TGTGCTAGTGGTTTGGTACTTGGGCGGGGGGCCACCGCAGATACGCAGTATTTT. The chain employs TRBV12-5 and TRBJ2-3; 8 nucleotides line up with TRBD2. CDR1 LGHNT and CDR2 FRNRAP come from the germline V gene. V shed 0 bases, J shed 4 bases, and the junction held 12 bases outside the gene matches. The CDR3 extends over 18 amino acids.

In this sample, this clonotype turned up a few times. The rearrangement uses TRBV6-2 or TRBV6-3 and TRBJ2-3; 11 bases match TRBD2. Germline CDR1 reads MNHEY; CDR2 reads SVGEGT. CDR3 length: 18 amino acids. The V and J ends lost 2 bases and 0 bases, in that order; junction bases with no gene match: 7. This CDR3 is CASSYTLAGGPSTDTQYF. In nucleotides, the CDR3 is TGTGCCAGCAGTTACACCCTAGCGGGGGGCCCTAGCACAGATACGCAGTATTTT.

This clonotype appeared a few times. The J gene is TRBJ2-1, the V gene TRBV4-1; tentatively, D is TRBD2 (6 bases). The CDR3 has 17 amino acids. Germline V gene data show CDR1 as MGHRA and CDR2 as YSYEKL. V dropped 0 bases and J dropped 0 bases, with 12 bases sitting between them. CDR3 bases: TGCGCCAGCAGCCAAGATATGTTCGGGAGCTCCTACAATGAGCAGTTCTTC. Its protein is CASSQDMFGSSYNEQFF.

This clonotype appeared a few times. The chain couples TRBV19 to TRBJ1-1; D not certain. V was pared by 6 bases and J by 2 bases, with 16 bases between. Germline V lookup: CDR1 LNHDA, CDR2 SQIVND (reference sequence). The CDR3 length is 15 residues. The CDR3 sequence is CASSLLWGGNTEAFF. The CDR3 DNA reads TGTGCCAGTAGCCTTTTGTGGGGTGGAAACACTGAAGCTTTCTTT.

This chain links TRBV20-1 with TRBJ2-5; D unresolved. The V gene lost 4 bases and the J gene lost 2 bases, with 8 bases spanning the gap. The CDR3 covers 12 residues. Germline CDR1 and CDR2: DFQATT and SNEGSKA (reference sequence). CDR3: CSAITQQETQYF. In nucleotides, the CDR3 is TGCAGTGCTATCACCCAACAAGAGACCCAGTACTTC.

This clonotype occurred many times. The rearrangement uses TRBV5-1 and TRBJ1-1; D is unclear. This CDR3 contains 15 residues. The ends were cut back, 4 bases at V and 1 base at J, with 14 bases in the middle. Per germline, CDR1 SGHRS and CDR2 YFSETQ. CDR3 sequence: CASSLLRSRNTEAFF. The CDR3, as DNA: TGCGCCAGCAGCCTGTTACGGTCCAGGAACACTGAAGCTTTCTTT. The full variable domain, its missing parts supplied by reference TRBV5-1 and TRBJ1-1, is KAGVTQTPRYLIKTRGQQVTLSCSPISGHRSVSWYQQTPGQGLQFLFEYFSETQRNKGNFPGRFSGRQFSNSRSEMNVSTLELGDSALYLCASSLLRSRNTEAFFGQGTRLTVV.

This clonotype was counted a few times. The chain's CDR3 is CASSFATLDSPLHF. The CDR3 DNA sequence: TGTGCCAGCAGTTTCGCGACATTGGATTCACCCCTCCACTTT. V usage is TRBV12-3 or TRBV12-4 and J usage is TRBJ1-6; no firm D call. The CDR3 has 14 residues. V dropped 3 bases and J dropped 8 bases, with 11 bases sitting between them.

In this sample, this clonotype turned up many times. The genes are TRBV24-1 and TRBJ1-5, with a weak D call TRBD1 (5 bases). The germline CDR1 and CDR2 sequences are KGHDR and SFDVKD. Between the trimmed V and J ends, which lost 10 bases and 0 bases, there was a span of 15 bases. The CDR3 is 15 amino acids. The CDR3 here is CATGGAENSNQPQHF. The CDR3 DNA reads TGTGCCACGGGAGGGGCAGAGAATAGCAATCAGCCCCAGCATTTT.

This clonotype has more than one count but fewer than ten. The chain uses TRBV7-8 and TRBJ2-7; TRBD1 agrees at 12 bases. The germline V gene has CDR1 SGHVS and CDR2 FQNEAQ. The CDR3 extends over 16 amino acids. V gave up 5 bases and J gave up 8 bases; unmatched junction bases: 13. The chain's CDR3 is CASSPRPGQGAGKQYF. Here the CDR3 DNA reads TGTGCCAGCAGCCCGAGGCCGGGACAGGGGGCGGGGAAGCAGTACTTC.

This clonotype appeared a few times. This chain joins TRBV3-1 and TRBJ2-1; TRBD2 aligns across 10 bases. V was clipped by 7 bases and J by 0 bases; unmatched bases: 3. The CDR3 sequence is 15 residues long. CDR1 and CDR2 (germline): LGHDT, YNNKEL (reference sequence). For the CDR3, the DNA is TGTGCCAGCACTCGGACTAGCGGCTCCTACAATGAGCAGTTCTTC. Protein sequence: CASTRTSGSYNEQFF.

The chain employs TRBV6-1 and TRBJ2-7; 7 positions agree with TRBD1. The trim removed 5 bases at V and 1 base at J, leaving 8 bases unmatched. Germline V gene sequence: CDR1 MNHNS, CDR2 SASEGT. This CDR3 is built from 15 residues. CDR3 sequence reads: CASSLTGTASYEQYF. The DNA for the CDR3 is TGTGCCAGCAGTTTAACCGGGACAGCATCCTACGAGCAGTACTTC.

This clonotype was counted ten times or more. CDR3: CSARDLTSNYEQYF. CDR3 coding DNA: TGCAGTGCTAGAGATCTGACTAGCAACTACGAGCAGTACTTC. This chain joins TRBV20-1 and TRBJ2-7; 7 nucleotides match TRBD2. The CDR3 sequence is 14 residues long. V shed 0 bases and J 3 bases; nucleotides not matched to a gene: 5. Germline values: CDR1 DFQATT, CDR2 SNEGSKA (reference sequence).

This clonotype was counted many times. The chain has TRBV11-2 and TRBJ1-4; TRBD1 agrees at 8 bases. CDR1 is SGHAT, CDR2 FQNNGV, per germline. CDR3 size: 15 residues. With 6 bases clipped from V and 8 bases from J, the junction kept 11 bases outside the gene matches. The CDR3 is CASSLPRTGREKLFF. The DNA for the CDR3 is TGTGCCAGCAGTCTTCCTCGGACAGGGCGGGAAAAACTGTTTTTT.

The rearrangement joins TRBV6-2 or TRBV6-3 to TRBJ2-1; TRBD2 agrees at 9 bases. Per germline, CDR1 MNHEY and CDR2 SVGEGT. The junction had 4 bases not matched to a gene; V was cut back by 3 bases and J by 7 bases. The CDR3 runs 14 residues. CDR3 residues: CASSYGGGANEQFF. CDR3 nucleotide sequence: TGTGCCAGCAGTTATGGCGGGGGGGCGAATGAGCAGTTCTTC.

This clonotype was seen only a few times. The germline gene is not matched at one end of the junction; a read error may be the cause. J is TRBJ2-2 and V is TRBV20-1; TRBD1 matches 10 bases. The CDR3 loop spans 13 amino acids. CDR1 and CDR2 (germline): DFQATT, SNEGSKA (reference sequence). The CDR3 here is CSARDRGTEELFF. CDR3 in DNA: TGCAGTGCTAGGGACAGGGGGACCGAGGAGCTGTTTTTT.

The chain recombines TRBV20-1 with TRBJ2-1; 8 nucleotides align to TRBD2. From germline, CDR1 is DFQATT and CDR2 SNEGSKA (reference sequence). V gave up 6 bases and J gave up 16 bases; unmatched junction bases: 11. The CDR3 has 11 residues. The DNA for the CDR3 is TGCAGTGCCGGGGGGGCAGGTCGGCAATTCTTC. It codes for CSAGGAGRQFF.

Ten or more counts support this clonotype. J is TRBJ2-5 and V is TRBV6-5; D is possibly TRBD2 (5 bases). With 0 bases removed from V and 5 bases from J, the gap between germline ends came to 13 bases. The CDR3 totals 15 residues. CDR1 MNHEY and CDR2 SVGAGI come from the germline V gene. Here the CDR3 reads CASSYSTTKVETQYF. The CDR3 DNA follows: TGTGCCAGCAGTTACTCGACTACCAAAGTCGAGACCCAGTACTTC.

V usage is TRBV29-1 and J usage is TRBJ2-7; 10 nucleotides match TRBD1. The germline gives CDR1 SQVTM, CDR2 ANQGSEA. The CDR3 consists of 16 residues. V was pared by 6 bases and J by 0 bases, with 11 bases of the junction left unmatched. The CDR3 reads CSVTGGEAGNSYEQYF. The CDR3 DNA is TGCAGCGTGACAGGGGGCGAAGCGGGGAACTCCTACGAGCAGTACTTC.

This clonotype was seen only a few times. The chain links TRBV24-1 to TRBJ2-3; no firm D call. The CDR3 totals 13 residues. The V and J ends lost 1 base and 4 bases respectively, with 5 bases between them. CDR1 is KGHDR and CDR2 is SFDVKD in the germline V gene. In DNA form, the CDR3 reads TGTGCCACCAGTGATTTCTCCCCAGATACGCAGTATTTT. Its translation is CATSDFSPDTQYF.

In this sample, this clonotype turned up a few times. The chain couples TRBV20-1 to TRBJ1-4, with D perhaps matching TRBD1 (6 bases). The CDR3 is 15 residues long. Germline V lookup: CDR1 DFQATT, CDR2 SNEGSKA (reference sequence). With 1 base removed from V and 7 bases from J, the gap between germline ends came to 16 bases. The CDR3 is CSARGGAGFSEKLFF. Written as DNA, the CDR3 is TGCAGTGCTAGAGGGGGGGCAGGGTTCAGTGAAAAACTGTTTTTT.